This entry features one T cell receptor beta chain sequence. Antigen: not known. The same CDR3 also results from other DNA sequences found in this sample. The entry originates in a study of CD8+ T cells in alopecia areata. Overall study context: Oral tofacitinib, 5 to 10 mg twice daily, was given in an open-label trial.

CDR3 size: 13 residues. Losses at the gene ends were 3 bases for V and 2 bases for J; bases not matched to a gene: 3. Germline loops: CDR1 SQVTM, CDR2 ANQGSEA. The treatment denotes: oral pan-JAK inhibitor, 5-10 mg twice daily. The authors extracted RNA and reverse transcribed it into cDNA as the sequencing template. Profiled with immunoSEQ multiplex PCR; TCRdb holds only in-frame clones, not every one. The sample lists about 190,000 clones, approximately 61% seen once, with approximately 0.97% in the top ten. Study-wide findings and caveats: Under tofacitinib, numerous expanded lesional clonotypes remained detectable in scalp and blood.

The source material was CD4+ T cells sorted from blood, sampled at week 24, from a patient treated with tofacitinib. The sequence came from a human donor with alopecia areata. This sequence joins TRBV29-1 and TRBJ2-5, with 7 bases matching TRBD2. This CDR3 is CSVDGGNQETQYF. The CDR3 bases are TGCAGCGTTGACGGGGGGAATCAAGAGACCCAGTACTTC.